A single sample gave rise to the 27 T cell receptor beta chains below, sequenced in a study of a mutant IDH1 vaccine in newly diagnosed glioma. Method: immunoSEQ multiplex PCR; TCRdb's copy keeps in-frame clones and lacks some. The table includes some 130,000 clones, roughly 78% detected once. The time point is: week 11, during vaccination. One vaccine dose held 300 ug of mutant IDH1 20-mer peptide and came with topical imiquimod. Their antigens remain unidentified. This sample comprised PBMCs, obtained from a glioma patient whose treatment included an IDH1 peptide vaccine. These receptors were obtained from a man aged 40-55 years with glioma.

The chain joins TRBV29-1 to TRBJ2-7; 8 bases fit TRBD1. Germline V gene data show CDR1 as SQVTM and CDR2 as ANQGSEA. The CDR3 contains 16 residues. After removal of 6 bases from V and 4 bases from J, the junction contained 17 bases not matched to a gene. The CDR3 bases are TGCAGCGTCGCCGGAGGGGTACAGGGGGTTTGGTACGAGCAGTACTTC. Protein product: CSVAGGVQGVWYEQYF.

This clone came up a few times. V gene TRBV28 combines with J gene TRBJ1-5; D remains ambiguous. V was cut by 7 bases and J by 2 bases, with 12 bases left in between. This CDR3 contains 14 residues. Germline loops: CDR1 MDHEN, CDR2 SYDVKM. In DNA form, the CDR3 reads TGTGCCAGCATGTACGGGGTAGGCAATCAGCCCCAGCATTTT. Protein product: CASMYGVGNQPQHF.

As to this clone: The final CDR3 position lacks the conserved phenylalanine or tryptophan, pointing to a likely read error. This rearrangement joins TRBV4-1 to TRBJ1-2, with D possibly TRBD1 on 6 matching bases. Germline CDR1 and CDR2: MGHRA and YSYEKL. Trimming took off 0 bases at V and 7 bases at J, with 18 bases between the two ends. The CDR3 has 16 residues. The CDR3 DNA is TGCGCCAGCAGCCAAGAGTTGACAGGCGGTTTGGGTGGCTACACCGTC. This sequence encodes CASSQELTGGLGGYTV.

The rearrangement joins TRBV5-4 to TRBJ2-7; D is uncertain. This CDR3 is 13 amino acids long. V was pared by 9 bases and J by 8 bases, with 21 bases between. Germline lookup yields CDR1 SGHNT and CDR2 YYREEE (reference sequence). CDR3 nucleotides: TGTGCCACCGAGGCCGGGTCTCGAGGCAAGCAGTACTTC. This codes for CATEAGSRGKQYF.

In this sample, this clone turned up a few times. The chain recombines TRBV30 with TRBJ1-1, with no clear D. CDR3 length: 14 residues. Between the trimmed V and J ends, which lost 4 bases and 2 bases, there was a span of 14 bases. Germline assignment: CDR1 GTSNPN and CDR2 SVGIG (reference sequence). The CDR3 sequence is CAWNAGRVNTEAFF. The DNA for the CDR3 is TGTGCCTGGAACGCCGGGAGGGTTAACACTGAAGCTTTCTTT.

The J gene is TRBJ1-1, the V gene TRBV30; D is perhaps TRBD1 (6 bases). The CDR3 spans 12 residues. The ends were cut back, 5 bases at V and 7 bases at J, with 14 bases in the middle. Germline CDR1 is GTSNPN and CDR2 is SVGIG (reference sequence). CDR3 sequence: CAWGGHGSEAFF. In nucleotides, the CDR3 is TGTGCCTGGGGGGGCCACGGGAGTGAAGCTTTCTTT.

The rearrangement uses TRBV7-8 and TRBJ2-3, with D uncertain. Germline CDR1 and CDR2: SGHVS and FQNEAQ. This CDR3 has 15 amino acids. V lost 1 base and J 2 bases, leaving 10 bases between the germline ends. CDR3 loop: CASSLDVSNTDTQYF. DNA for the CDR3: TGTGCCAGCAGCTTAGATGTCTCCAACACAGATACGCAGTATTTT.

This chain uses TRBV9 with TRBJ1-5; D remains ambiguous. The CDR3 is 15 residues long. Trimming shortened V by 4 bases and J by 1 base, and 12 bases separated the two germline ends. Germline V lookup: CDR1 SGDLS, CDR2 YYNGEE. As DNA, the CDR3 is TGTGCCAGCAGCCCGACCGGGTTGAGCAATCAGCCCCAGCATTTT. Its translation is CASSPTGLSNQPQHF.

A remark on this clone: At one end the junction does not follow the germline gene, possibly because of a read error. The chain has TRBV7-7 and TRBJ2-3; D not certain. The CDR3 loop spans 14 amino acids. CDR1 is SSHAT and CDR2 is FNYEAQ in the germline V gene (reference sequence). Here the CDR3 DNA reads TGTGCTAGCAGCCCTAGTATACTATCGGATACGCAGTATTTT. Amino acids: CASSPSILSDTQYF. The full variable domain, completed using reference TRBV7-7 and TRBJ2-3, is GAGVSQSPRYKVTKRGQDVTLRCDPISSHATLYWYQQALGQGPEFLTYFNYEAQPDKSGLPSDRFSAERPEGSISTLTIQRTEQRDSAMYRCASSPSILSDTQYFGPGTRLTVL.

V gene TRBV15 combines with J gene TRBJ2-7; D not certain. This CDR3 contains 12 residues. Trimming pared 5 bases from V and 4 bases from J, leaving 9 bases between. Germline lookup yields CDR1 LNHNV and CDR2 YYDKDF (reference sequence). This chain's CDR3 is CATSSDWYEQYF. The CDR3, as DNA: TGTGCCACCAGCTCAGACTGGTACGAGCAGTACTTC.

V gene TRBV7-9 combines with J gene TRBJ1-2, with D unresolved. The V gene's germline CDR1 is SEHNR and CDR2 FQNEAQ (reference sequence). CDR3 size: 15 residues. V was shortened by 2 bases and J by 3 bases, with 13 bases between the two germline ends. This CDR3 is CASSLFAETYYGYTF. The CDR3 DNA is TGTGCCAGCAGCTTATTCGCAGAGACCTACTATGGCTACACCTTC.

The V and J genes are TRBV5-1 and TRBJ2-3; D gene unclear. This CDR3 is built from 13 residues. V dropped 0 bases and J dropped 0 bases, with 2 bases sitting between them. The germline V gene encodes CDR1 SGHRS and CDR2 YFSETQ. This CDR3 reads CASSLGSTDTQYF. The CDR3 region has the DNA TGCGCCAGCAGCTTGGGGAGCACAGATACGCAGTATTTT.

The chain is built from TRBV6-1 and TRBJ1-6; TRBD1 might be the D (6 bases). Trimming stripped 5 bases from V and 6 bases from J, with 14 bases between. This CDR3 region has 15 residues. Germline V gene sequence: CDR1 MNHNS, CDR2 SASEGT. Here the CDR3 DNA reads TGTGCCAGCAGTTCGTCGACAGGAGGTAATTCACCCCTCCACTTT. Translating it yields CASSSSTGGNSPLHF.

The chain carries TRBV9 and TRBJ2-2, with unresolved D. V was cut by 2 bases and J by 0 bases, with 8 bases left in between. CDR1 is SGDLS, CDR2 YYNGEE, per germline. This CDR3 has 15 residues. CDR3 residues: CASSVHPTNTGELFF. The DNA of the CDR3 is TGTGCCAGCAGCGTCCACCCGACGAACACCGGGGAGCTGTTTTTT.

The chain couples TRBV23-1 to TRBJ2-2; TRBD1 is a possible D gene (6 bases). TRBV23-1 is an ORF; its function is uncertain. This CDR3 region has 15 residues. Trimming took 10 bases from V and 6 from J, leaving 21 bases between them. Written as DNA, the CDR3 is TGCGCCAAGAAGGCAGGACCGGGACATTCCGGGGAGCTGTTTTTT. This encodes CAKKAGPGHSGELFF.

The rearrangement uses TRBV19 and TRBJ1-1; perhaps TRBD1 as D (5 bases). The CDR3 is 13 residues long. Between the trimmed V and J ends, which lost 4 bases and 1 base, there was a span of 7 bases. The germline CDR1 and CDR2 sequences are LNHDA and SQIVND (reference sequence). CDR3 protein: CASSRQWNTEAFF. CDR3 DNA sequence: TGTGCCAGTAGTAGACAGTGGAACACTGAAGCTTTCTTT.

The V gene is TRBV2, the J gene TRBJ2-7, with TRBD2 matching over 12 bases. Germline values: CDR1 SNHLY, CDR2 FYNNEI. The CDR3 length is 14 residues. Germline trimming cut 8 bases from V and 5 bases from J; bases unmatched to any gene: 7. CDR3 in amino acids: CASDWTSGINEQYF. The CDR3 nucleotides are TGTGCCAGCGATTGGACTAGCGGGATCAACGAGCAGTACTTC. The full variable domain, its missing parts supplied by reference TRBV2 and TRBJ2-7, is EPEVTQTPSHQVTQMGQEVILRCVPISNHLYFYWYRQILGQKVEFLVSFYNNEISEKSEIFDDQFSVERPDGSNFTLKIRSTKLEDSAMYFCASDWTSGINEQYFGPGTRLTVT.

In its sample, this clone was seen a few times. The chain carries TRBV28 and TRBJ2-7; 10 bases line up with TRBD2. The CDR3 spans 14 residues. The V gene's germline CDR1 is MDHEN and CDR2 SYDVKM. V trimming: 3 bases; J trimming: 9 bases; junction bases outside the gene matches: 8. This CDR3 is CASSFPSGSRTQYF. The CDR3, as DNA: TGTGCCAGCAGTTTTCCTAGCGGGAGTAGAACGCAGTACTTC. Using reference TRBV28 and TRBJ2-7 for the parts outside the CDR3, the full variable domain is DVKVTQSSRYLVKRTGEKVFLECVQDMDHENMFWYRQDPGLGLRLIYFSYDVKMKEKGDIPEGYSVSREKKERFSLILESASTNQTSMYLCASSFPSGSRTQYFGPGTRLTVT.

The CDR3 nucleotides are TGTGCCAGCAGCCAACCAGGGAACTATGGCTACACCTTC. Protein product: CASSQPGNYGYTF. This rearrangement joins TRBV14 to TRBJ1-2; D possibly corresponds to TRBD1 (5 bases). The ends were cut back, 2 bases at V and 2 bases at J, with 6 bases in the middle. Germline CDR1 and CDR2: SGHDN and FVKESK. This CDR3 comprises 13 residues.

The chain employs TRBV6-6 and TRBJ2-7; 7 bases agree with TRBD2. Germline V gene data show CDR1 as MNHNY and CDR2 as SVGAGI (reference sequence). Unmatched junction bases numbered 10, after V lost 10 bases and J lost 1 base. The CDR3 is made up of 14 amino acids. In DNA form, the CDR3 reads TGTGCCACCTGGGGTGCTAGCGGTTCCTACGAGCAGTACTTC. It translates to CATWGASGSYEQYF.

J is TRBJ2-5 and V is TRBV5-1, with TRBD2 matching over 8 bases. Germline CDR1 is SGHRS and CDR2 is YFSETQ. This CDR3 has 15 amino acids. Unmatched junction bases numbered 2, after V lost 0 bases and J lost 1 base. The CDR3 nucleotides are TGCGCCAGCAGCTTGGGACTAGCGAGCCAAGAGACCCAGTACTTC. Its protein is CASSLGLASQETQYF.

This clone was seen just once. This rearrangement joins TRBV5-4 to TRBJ2-6, with D unclear. From germline, CDR1 is SGHNT and CDR2 YYREEE (reference sequence). V lost 5 bases to trimming and J lost 0 bases, with 12 bases between them. The CDR3 is 16 amino acids. CDR3 coding DNA: TGTGCCAGCAGTCGGTGGACCCTCTCTGGGGCCAACGTCCTGACTTTC. Its translation is CASSRWTLSGANVLTF. The full variable domain, its missing parts supplied by reference TRBV5-4 and TRBJ2-6, is ETGVTQSPTHLIKTRGQQVTLRCSSQSGHNTVSWYQQALGQGPQFIFQYYREEENGRGNFPPRFSGLQFPNYSSELNVNALELDDSALYLCASSRWTLSGANVLTFGAGSRLTVL.

The chain is built from TRBV7-2 and TRBJ1-1; a possible D gene is TRBD1 (5 bases). Between the trimmed V and J ends, which lost 5 bases and 3 bases, there was a span of 16 bases. This CDR3 has 15 residues. Per germline, CDR1 SGHTA and CDR2 FQGNSA. CDR3 residues: CASSNSPGLDTEAFF. The CDR3 bases are TGTGCCAGCAGCAATAGTCCAGGGTTGGACACTGAAGCTTTCTTT.

V and J are TRBV5-4 and TRBJ2-5, with 11 bases lining up with TRBD1. This CDR3 has 15 amino acids. The V gene end was trimmed by 4 bases and the J gene end by 4 bases; junction bases not matched to a gene: 6. Germline loops: CDR1 SGHNT, CDR2 YYREEE (reference sequence). CDR3 nucleotide sequence: TGTGCCAGCAGCCCCCATGGGACAGGGGGAGAGACCCAGTACTTC. This sequence encodes CASSPHGTGGETQYF.

The J gene is TRBJ2-6, the V gene TRBV18; D is undetermined. The CDR3 length is 16 residues. Germline CDR1 is KGHSH and CDR2 is LQKENI. The V and J ends lost 2 bases and 0 bases respectively, with 8 bases between them. CDR3 protein: CASSPGPGSGANVLTF. In nucleotides, the CDR3 is TGTGCCAGCTCACCAGGGCCGGGCTCTGGGGCCAACGTCCTGACTTTC.

This rearrangement joins TRBV5-1 to TRBJ2-7, with 12 bases matching TRBD1. V lost 0 bases, J lost 6 bases, and 4 bases stayed unmatched. The CDR3 sequence is 15 residues long. From germline, CDR1 is SGHRS and CDR2 YFSETQ. The DNA of the CDR3 is TGCGCCAGCAGCTTGGTCGGGACAGGGGGCTCCGAGCAGTACTTC. As protein: CASSLVGTGGSEQYF.

This chain joins TRBV5-6 and TRBJ1-2; a possible D gene is TRBD1 (6 bases). This CDR3 region has 15 residues. Germline V CDR1 and CDR2: SGHDT, YYEEEE. V was trimmed by 5 bases and J by 4 bases, leaving 18 bases between them. In DNA form, the CDR3 reads TGTGCCAGCAGTCCGGGGTTGACAGGCCCCTATGGCTACACCTTC. Translation gives CASSPGLTGPYGYTF.